This T cell receptor (beta chain) comes out of a study of T cell responses to AZD1222 COVID-19 vaccine. V shed 6 bases and J shed 7 bases, with 10 bases lying between them. This CDR3 has 11 amino acids. Germline values: CDR1 SNHLY, CDR2 FYNNEI. Profiled with immunoSEQ multiplex PCR; TCRdb holds only in-frame clones, not every one. The table has about 120,000 clones, about 85% seen once. The sample was peripheral blood, taken on day 0 of AZD1222 vaccination. The chain joins TRBV2 to TRBJ2-7; D could derive from TRBD1 or TRBD2 (5 bases each). This receptor was taken from an adult in good health. The CDR3 DNA reads TGTGCCAGCAGCCCTGGGGGTGAGCAGTACTTC. Translation: CASSPGGEQYF. Full variable domain (missing parts from reference TRBV2 and TRBJ2-7): EPEVTQTPSHQVTQMGQEVILRCVPISNHLYFYWYRQILGQKVEFLVSFYNNEISEKSEIFDDQFSVERPDGSNFTLKIRSTKLEDSAMYFCASSPGGEQYFGPGTRLTVT.